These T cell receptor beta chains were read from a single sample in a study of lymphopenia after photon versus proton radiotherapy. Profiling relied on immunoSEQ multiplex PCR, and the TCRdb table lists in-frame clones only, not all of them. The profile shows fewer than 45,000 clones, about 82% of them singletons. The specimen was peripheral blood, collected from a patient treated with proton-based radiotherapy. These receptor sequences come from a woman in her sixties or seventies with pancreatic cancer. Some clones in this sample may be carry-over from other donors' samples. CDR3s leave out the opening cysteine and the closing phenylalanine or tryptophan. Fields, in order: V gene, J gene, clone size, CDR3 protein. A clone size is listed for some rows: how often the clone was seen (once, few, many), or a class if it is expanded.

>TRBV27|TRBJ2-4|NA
ASSPSRGGADIQY
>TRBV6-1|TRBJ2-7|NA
ASRGEGGSTYEQY
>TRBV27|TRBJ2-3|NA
ASAAGQGYTDTQY
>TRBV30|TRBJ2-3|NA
AWSVTADTQY
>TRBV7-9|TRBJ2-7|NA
ASSSTGYKDYEQY
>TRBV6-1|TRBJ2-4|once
ASRGYNAKNIQY
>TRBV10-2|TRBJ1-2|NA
ASSERTGLDGYT
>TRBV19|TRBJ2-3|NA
ASSRGTGYVTDTQY
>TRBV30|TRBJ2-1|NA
AWSERELVDEQF
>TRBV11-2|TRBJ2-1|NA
ASSPQLASNNEQF
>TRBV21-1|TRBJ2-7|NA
ASSKASSGSAYEQY
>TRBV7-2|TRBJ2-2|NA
ASSLGPATGELF
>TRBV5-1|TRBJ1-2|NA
ASSSMVGAPNYGYT
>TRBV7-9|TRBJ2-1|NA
ASSPGPGNNEQF
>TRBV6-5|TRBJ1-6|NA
ASSSGTEGSPLH
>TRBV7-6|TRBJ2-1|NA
ASSLETPSSYNEQF
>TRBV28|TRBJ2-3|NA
ASSDMDSRDTQY
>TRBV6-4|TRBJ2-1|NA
ASSEEYSDNEQF
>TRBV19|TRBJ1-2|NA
ASSNSLGYT
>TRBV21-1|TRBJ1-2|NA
ASSNFRTDPYNYGYT
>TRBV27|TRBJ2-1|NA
ASSYSEGSSYNEQF
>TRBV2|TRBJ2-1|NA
ASSALAGVDEQF
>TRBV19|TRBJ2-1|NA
ATRPRAGGINEQF
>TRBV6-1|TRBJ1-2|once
ASSEVELKRAQGYGYT
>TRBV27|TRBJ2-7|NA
ASRITSGSTYEQY
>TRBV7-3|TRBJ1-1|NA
ASSPGGGDTEAF
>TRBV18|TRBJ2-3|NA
ASSPTTSTSGGTQY
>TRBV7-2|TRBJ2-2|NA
ASSRGGRGTGELF
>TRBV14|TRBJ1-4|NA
ASSQTGATNEKLF
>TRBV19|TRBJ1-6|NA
ASSAGTHVNSPLH
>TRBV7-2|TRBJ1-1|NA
ASSLWGSRSTEAF
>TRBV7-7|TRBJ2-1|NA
ASSRMPISSGRGNEQF
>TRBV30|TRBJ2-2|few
AWHRGEPTGELF
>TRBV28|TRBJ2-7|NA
ASSRGIGEQY
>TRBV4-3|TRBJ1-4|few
ASSQEIQQGAREKLF
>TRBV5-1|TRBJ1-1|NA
ASSLELGTAGAF
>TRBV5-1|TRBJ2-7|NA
ASSLTGGSLYEQY
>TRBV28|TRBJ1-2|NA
ASRTDRRNILNYGYT
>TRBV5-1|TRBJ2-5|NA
ASSLGGSHAGETQY
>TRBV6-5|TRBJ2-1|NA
ASRRGASYNEQF